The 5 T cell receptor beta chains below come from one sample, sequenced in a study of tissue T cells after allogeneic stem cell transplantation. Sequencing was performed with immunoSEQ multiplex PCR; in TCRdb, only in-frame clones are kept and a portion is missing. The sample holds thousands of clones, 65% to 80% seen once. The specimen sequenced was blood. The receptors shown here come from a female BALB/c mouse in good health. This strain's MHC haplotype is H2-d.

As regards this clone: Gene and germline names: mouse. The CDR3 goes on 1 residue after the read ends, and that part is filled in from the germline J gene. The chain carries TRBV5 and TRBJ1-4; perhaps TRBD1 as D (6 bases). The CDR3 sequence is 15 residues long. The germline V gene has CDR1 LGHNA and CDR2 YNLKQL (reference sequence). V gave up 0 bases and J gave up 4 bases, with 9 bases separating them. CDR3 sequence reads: CASSQEQGINERLFF. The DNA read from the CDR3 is TGTGCCAGCAGCCAAGAACAGGGAATCAACGAAAGATTATTT.

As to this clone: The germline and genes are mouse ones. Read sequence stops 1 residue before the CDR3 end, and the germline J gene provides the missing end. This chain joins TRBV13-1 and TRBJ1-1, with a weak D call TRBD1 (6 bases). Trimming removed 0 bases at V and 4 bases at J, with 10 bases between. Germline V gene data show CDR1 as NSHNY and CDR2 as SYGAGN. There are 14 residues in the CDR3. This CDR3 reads CASSDAGDSTEVFF. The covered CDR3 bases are TGTGCCAGCAGTGATGCAGGGGATTCCACAGAAGTCTTC.

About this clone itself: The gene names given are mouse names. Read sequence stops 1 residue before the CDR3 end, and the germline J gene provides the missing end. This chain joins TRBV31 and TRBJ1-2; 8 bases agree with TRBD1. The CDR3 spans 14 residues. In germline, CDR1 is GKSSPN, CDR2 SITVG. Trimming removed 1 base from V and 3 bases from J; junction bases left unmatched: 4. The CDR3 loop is CAWSPTGEDSDYTF. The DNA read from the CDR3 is TGTGCCTGGAGTCCGACAGGGGAGGACTCCGACTACACC.

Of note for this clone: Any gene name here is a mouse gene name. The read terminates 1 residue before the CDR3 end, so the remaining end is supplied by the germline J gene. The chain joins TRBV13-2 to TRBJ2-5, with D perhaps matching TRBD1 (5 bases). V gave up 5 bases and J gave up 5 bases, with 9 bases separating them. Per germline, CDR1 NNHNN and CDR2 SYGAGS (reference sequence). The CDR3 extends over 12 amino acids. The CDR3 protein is CASGTEIDTQYF. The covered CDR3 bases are TGTGCCAGCGGGACAGAGATAGACACCCAGTAC.

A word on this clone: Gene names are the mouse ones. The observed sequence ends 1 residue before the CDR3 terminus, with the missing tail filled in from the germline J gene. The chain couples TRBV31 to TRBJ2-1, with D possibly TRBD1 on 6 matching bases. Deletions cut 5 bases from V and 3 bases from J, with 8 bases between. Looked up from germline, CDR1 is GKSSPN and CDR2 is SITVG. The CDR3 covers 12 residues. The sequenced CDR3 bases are TGTGCCTGGGGACAGATCTATGCTGAGCAGTTC. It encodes CAWGQIYAEQF. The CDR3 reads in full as CAWGQIYAEQFF.